What follows are 16 T cell receptor beta chains derived from one specimen sequenced in a study of OX40 agonist ivuxolimab in advanced cancers. TCRdb keeps only in-frame clones here, not all; method: immunoSEQ multiplex PCR. The sample holds approximately 47,000 clones, around nine tenths seen once. Sample: CD4+ or CD8+ T cells sorted from blood, taken in a trial of the OX40 agonist ivuxolimab. The receptors stem from an adult with an advanced solid tumor such as melanoma, head and neck, liver or kidney cancer.

CDR3 bases: TGTGCCAGCAGCTTAGACCCTACAGGTCCCTACGGCTACACCTTC. This codes for CASSLDPTGPYGYTF. This chain joins TRBV11-2 and TRBJ1-2, with D possibly being TRBD1 (5 bases). The V gene's germline CDR1 is SGHAT and CDR2 FQNNGV. There are 15 residues in the CDR3. Trimming removed 0 bases from V and 8 bases from J, with 16 bases in between.

The rearrangement links TRBV5-1 to TRBJ2-2; 10 bases line up with TRBD2. Germline loops: CDR1 SGHRS, CDR2 YFSETQ. There are 18 residues in the CDR3. J gave up 2 bases and V 0 bases, and 7 bases lay outside the gene matches. The CDR3 nucleotides are TGCGCCAGCAGCTTGGCCTCTAGCGGGGGACGAAACACCGGGGAGCTGTTTTTT. Translation gives CASSLASSGGRNTGELFF.

The chain couples TRBV7-3 to TRBJ2-5; maybe TRBD2 (5 bases). CDR3 length: 12 amino acids. Germline loops: CDR1 SGHTA, CDR2 FQGTGA. Trimming shortened V by 4 bases and J by 5 bases, and 8 bases separated the two germline ends. CDR3 in amino acids: CASSSPGETQYF. The DNA of the CDR3 is TGTGCCAGCAGCTCGCCGGGGGAGACCCAGTACTTC.

This chain links TRBV19 with TRBJ2-1; 11 positions agree with TRBD2. With 6 bases clipped from V and 4 bases from J, the junction kept 14 bases outside the gene matches. The CDR3 covers 18 residues. The germline gives CDR1 LNHDA, CDR2 SQIVND (reference sequence). Written as DNA, the CDR3 is TGTGCCAGTAGGGGTTGGTCCCGGACTAGCGGGCAGTACAATGAGCAGTTCTTC. Its translation: CASRGWSRTSGQYNEQFF.

This chain links TRBV9 with TRBJ1-4; D unclear. This CDR3 is 15 amino acids long. V gave up 3 bases and J gave up 1 base, with 10 bases separating them. Germline CDR1 SGDLS, CDR2 YYNGEE. The CDR3 spells CASSAEGGTNEKLFF. In DNA form, the CDR3 reads TGTGCCAGCAGCGCCGAAGGAGGAACTAATGAAAAACTGTTTTTT.

This clone occurred once. The chain uses TRBV6-9 and TRBJ1-6, with TRBD1 matching over 8 bases. The CDR3 runs 13 residues. CDR1 is MNHGY and CDR2 is SVAAGI in the germline V gene. V was pared by 9 bases and J by 6 bases, with 4 bases of the junction left unmatched. The CDR3 reads CASAQGVNSPLHF. CDR3 coding DNA: TGTGCCAGTGCACAGGGGGTTAATTCACCCCTCCACTTT.

The chain is built from TRBV7-9 and TRBJ2-7; 9 bases are shared with TRBD1. The CDR3 has 15 residues. With 4 bases clipped from V and 4 bases from J, the junction kept 8 bases outside the gene matches. Germline values: CDR1 SEHNR, CDR2 FQNEAQ (reference sequence). The DNA of the CDR3 is TGTGCCAGCAGCTCGGGGGACAGGGTCGGGTACGAGCAGTACTTC. It is translated as CASSSGDRVGYEQYF.

The chain carries TRBV30 and TRBJ1-2, with unresolved D. Germline CDR1 GTSNPN, CDR2 SVGIG (reference sequence). Between the trimmed V and J ends, which lost 8 bases and 4 bases, there was a span of 14 bases. This CDR3 comprises 12 residues. The DNA for the CDR3 is TGTGCCGTCCGCGGGGTTGGCTATGGCTACACCTTC. Amino acids: CAVRGVGYGYTF.

The chain uses TRBV15 and TRBJ2-7; D remains ambiguous. This CDR3 has 14 residues. Germline CDR1 LNHNV, CDR2 YYDKDF (reference sequence). The V and J ends lost 2 bases and 1 base respectively, with 9 bases between them. The chain's CDR3 is CATSRFPKSYEQYF. In DNA, the CDR3 is TGTGCCACCAGCAGATTTCCGAAATCCTACGAGCAGTACTTC. Variable domain in full (rest from reference TRBV15 and TRBJ2-7): DAMVIQNPRYQVTQFGKPVTLSCSQTLNHNVMYWYQQKSSQAPKLLFHYYDKDFNNEADTPDNFQSRRPNTSFCFLDIRSPGLGDTAMYLCATSRFPKSYEQYFGPGTRLTVT.

V is TRBV4-3 and J is TRBJ2-1, with 11 bases lining up with TRBD2. V lost 3 bases and J lost 6; bases outside the gene matches: 10. The germline gives CDR1 LGHNA, CDR2 YSLEER. The CDR3 is made up of 17 amino acids. The DNA of the CDR3 is TGCGCCAGCAGCCAGACCAGTAGCGGGAGGGCCGGCAATGAGCAGTTCTTC. Translating it yields CASSQTSSGRAGNEQFF.

The V gene is TRBV19, the J gene TRBJ2-1, with 14 bases matching TRBD2. Per the germline V gene, CDR1 is LNHDA and CDR2 is SQIVND (reference sequence). The CDR3 contains 15 residues. J was trimmed by 9 bases and V by 8 bases; bases with no gene match: 9. The CDR3 loop is CASFLTSGGAGEQFF. The CDR3 bases are TGTGCCAGTTTTCTGACTAGCGGGGGGGCTGGTGAGCAGTTCTTC.

This chain uses TRBV9 with TRBJ2-7; D is undetermined. The V end lost 0 bases, the J end lost 2 bases, and 9 bases lay between the germline ends. Looked up from germline, CDR1 is SGDLS and CDR2 is YYNGEE. The CDR3 spans 14 residues. This CDR3 is CASSVEAKTYEQYF. CDR3 sequence (DNA): TGTGCCAGCAGCGTAGAGGCCAAGACCTACGAGCAGTACTTC.

This clone was observed once. The rearrangement uses TRBV6-5 and TRBJ2-4; no clear D gene. Trimming cost V 2 bases and J 7 bases, with 6 bases left between them. In germline, CDR1 is MNHEY, CDR2 SVGAGI. The CDR3 totals 12 residues. CDR3 loop: CASSYLVNIQYF. The CDR3 DNA sequence: TGTGCCAGCAGTTACCTGGTGAACATTCAGTACTTC.

V usage is TRBV10-3 and J usage is TRBJ2-7; D may be TRBD1 (6 bases). Trimming stripped 6 bases from V and 0 bases from J, with 12 bases between. The CDR3 totals 14 residues. CDR1 and CDR2 from the germline V gene are ENHRY and SYGVKD. In nucleotides, the CDR3 is TGTGCCATCAGAGTCCGGGACATCTCCTACGAGCAGTACTTC. The encoded protein is CAIRVRDISYEQYF.

This clone was found once. V usage is TRBV9 and J usage is TRBJ2-1, with TRBD2 matching over 7 bases. The CDR3 runs to 13 residues. Trimming took 4 bases from V and 7 from J; bases not matched to a gene: 5. The germline V gene encodes CDR1 SGDLS and CDR2 YYNGEE. In DNA form, the CDR3 reads TGTGCCAGCAGCTGGGCGGGGGAGAATGAGCAGTTCTTC. Amino acid sequence: CASSWAGENEQFF.

The chain carries TRBV4-3 and TRBJ2-1; D may be TRBD1 (6 bases). V dropped 1 base and J dropped 9 bases, with 10 bases sitting between them. The length of the CDR3 is 13 residues. CDR1 and CDR2 from the germline V gene are LGHNA and YSLEER. The CDR3 nucleotides read TGCGCCAGCAGCCAAGTTGGGACACCTGAGCAGTTCTTC. It codes for CASSQVGTPEQFF.